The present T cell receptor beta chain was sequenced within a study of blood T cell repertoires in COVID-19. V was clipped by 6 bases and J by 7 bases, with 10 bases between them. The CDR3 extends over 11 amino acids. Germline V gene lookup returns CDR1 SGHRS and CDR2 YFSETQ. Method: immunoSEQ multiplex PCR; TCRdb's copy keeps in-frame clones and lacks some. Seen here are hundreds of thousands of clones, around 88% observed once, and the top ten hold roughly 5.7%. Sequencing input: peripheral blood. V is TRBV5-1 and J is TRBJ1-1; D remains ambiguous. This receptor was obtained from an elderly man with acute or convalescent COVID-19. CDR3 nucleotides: TGCGCCAGCAAGGGAGAGGTTGAAGCTTTCTTT. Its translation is CASKGEVEAFF.